A selection of T cell receptor beta chains follows, all from one sample in a study of regulatory T cells in long-lasting Graves disease. Via MiXCR, TCRdb re-called the multiplex PCR reads, giving one row per CDR3 protein. The sample includes fewer than 400,000 distinct CDR3 sequences, about a fifth of them seen just once. The source was peripheral blood mononuclear cells (PBMCs), collected when the disease was refractory, from a patient treated with antithyroid drugs. Receptors originate from a female donor with Graves disease. The CDR3 runs from the conserved cysteine through the conserved F or W. Fields, in order: V gene, D gene, J gene, CDR3 protein. D genes are given only for firm matches.

TRBV12-3/TRBV12-4,NA,TRBJ1-1,CASSLLRGAEAFF
TRBV6-2/TRBV6-3,NA,TRBJ1-4,CASSPSGGRVGKLFF
TRBV5-1,TRBD2,TRBJ2-7,CASRMIVAGPQSPPYEQYF
TRBV6-8,NA,TRBJ1-1,CASSYVLKNTEAFF
TRBV19,TRBD1,TRBJ1-1,CASSSDRGVNTEAFF
TRBV30,NA,TRBJ2-7,CAWAWATSPYEQYF
TRBV12-3/TRBV12-4,NA,TRBJ1-5,CASSPTTSNQPQHF
TRBV12-3/TRBV12-4,NA,TRBJ2-7,CASSPQDGYYEQYF
TRBV7-3,NA,TRBJ2-5,CASSFGPMETQYF
TRBV28,TRBD1,TRBJ2-5,CASSLSWTGKETQYF
TRBV12-5,TRBD2,TRBJ2-5,CASGLTTSDPSPETQYF
TRBV20-1,TRBD1,TRBJ1-1,CSATTGGNTEAFF
TRBV20-1,TRBD1,TRBJ2-7,CSAREWDRGYEQYF
TRBV19,NA,TRBJ2-5,CASSIDQRARETQYF
TRBV5-6,NA,TRBJ2-2,CASSLVQGLSTGELFF
TRBV6-4,NA,TRBJ2-1,CASSDTDSSYNEQFF
TRBV27,NA,TRBJ1-1,CASSLSRRGTEAFF
TRBV5-1,NA,TRBJ1-5,CASSLNGDSNQPQHF
TRBV18,TRBD1,TRBJ2-2,CASQRQGPSTGELFF
TRBV6-1,NA,TRBJ2-5,CASSRTSQETQYF
TRBV7-9,NA,TRBJ2-1,CASNQGPNEQFF
TRBV12-3/TRBV12-4,NA,TRBJ2-2,CASTQTGSGELFF
TRBV7-2,NA,TRBJ2-7,CASSLLASSYEQYF
TRBV6-5,TRBD1,TRBJ1-5,CASSYGTGPGNQPQHF
TRBV11-2,TRBD1,TRBJ2-7,CASSFTTGSYEQYF
TRBV28,NA,TRBJ1-1,CASTPRAGRAEAFF
TRBV12-3/TRBV12-4,TRBD1,TRBJ1-2,CASSPGQDGYTF
TRBV6-2/TRBV6-3,NA,TRBJ2-7,CASSLATFNYEQYF
TRBV9,TRBD1,TRBJ2-7,CASSAGTGGMSYEQYF
TRBV7-2,NA,TRBJ1-2,CASSLSSPAGSYGYTF
TRBV5-1,NA,TRBJ2-5,CASRQLAFGETQYF
TRBV12-3/TRBV12-4,TRBD1,TRBJ2-7,CASTPRGQASFEQYF
TRBV19,NA,TRBJ1-1,CASSTLSGWGTEAFF
TRBV2,NA,TRBJ1-1,CASHRVGTEAFF
TRBV4-3,TRBD1,TRBJ2-2,CASSQDALTGMSTGELFF
TRBV2,NA,TRBJ2-5,CASSETAQGTQYF
TRBV19,NA,TRBJ1-1,CASSIWGGTEAFF
TRBV6-2/TRBV6-3,TRBD2,TRBJ2-2,CASSPRLAGAGELFF
TRBV5-1,NA,TRBJ1-2,CASSAGFKLSAEGYGYTF
TRBV19,NA,TRBJ2-2,CASSIVDRNTGELFF
TRBV7-2,NA,TRBJ1-3,CASSRAAGPAGNTIYF
TRBV7-9,TRBD1,TRBJ1-1,CASSYRDRESAFF